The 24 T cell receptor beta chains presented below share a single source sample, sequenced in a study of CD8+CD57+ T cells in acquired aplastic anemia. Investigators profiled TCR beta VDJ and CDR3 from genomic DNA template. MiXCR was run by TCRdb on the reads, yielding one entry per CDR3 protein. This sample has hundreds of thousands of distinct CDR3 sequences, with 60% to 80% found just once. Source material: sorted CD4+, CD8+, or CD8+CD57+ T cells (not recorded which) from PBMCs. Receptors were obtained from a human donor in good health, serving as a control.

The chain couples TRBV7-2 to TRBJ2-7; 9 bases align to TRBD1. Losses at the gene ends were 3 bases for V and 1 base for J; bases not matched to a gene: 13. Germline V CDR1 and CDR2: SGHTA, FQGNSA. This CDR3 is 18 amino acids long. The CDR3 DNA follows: TGTGCCAGCAGCTTCGCACAGGGGGCTTTCCAAAAGTCCTACGAGCAGTACTTC. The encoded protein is CASSFAQGAFQKSYEQYF.

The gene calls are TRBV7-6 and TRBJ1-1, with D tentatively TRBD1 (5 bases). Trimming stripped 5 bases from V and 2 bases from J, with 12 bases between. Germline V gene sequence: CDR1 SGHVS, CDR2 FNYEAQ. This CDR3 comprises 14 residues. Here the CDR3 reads CASSPYTGNTEAFF. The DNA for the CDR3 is TGTGCCAGCAGCCCGTACACAGGTAACACTGAAGCTTTCTTT.

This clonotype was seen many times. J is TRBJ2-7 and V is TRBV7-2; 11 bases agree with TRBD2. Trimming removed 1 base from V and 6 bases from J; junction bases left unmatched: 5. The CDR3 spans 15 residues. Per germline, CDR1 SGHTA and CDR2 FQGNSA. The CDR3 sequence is CASSLVTSGVSEQYF. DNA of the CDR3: TGTGCCAGCAGCTTAGTGACTAGCGGGGTCTCCGAGCAGTACTTC.

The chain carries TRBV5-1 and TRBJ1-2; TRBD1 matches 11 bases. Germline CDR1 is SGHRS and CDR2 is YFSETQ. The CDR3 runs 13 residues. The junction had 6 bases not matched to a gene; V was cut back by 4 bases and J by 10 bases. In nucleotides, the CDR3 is TGCGCCAGCAGCCCCGGACAGGGGGCCTACTACACCTTC. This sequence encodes CASSPGQGAYYTF. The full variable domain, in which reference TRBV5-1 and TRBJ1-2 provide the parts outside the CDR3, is KAGVTQTPRYLIKTRGQQVTLSCSPISGHRSVSWYQQTPGQGLQFLFEYFSETQRNKGNFPGRFSGRQFSNSRSEMNVSTLELGDSALYLCASSPGQGAYYTFGSGTRLTVV.

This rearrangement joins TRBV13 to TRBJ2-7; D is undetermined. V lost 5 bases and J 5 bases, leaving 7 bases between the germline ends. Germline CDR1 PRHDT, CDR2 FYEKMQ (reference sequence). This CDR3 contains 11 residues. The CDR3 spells CASSLPDEQYF. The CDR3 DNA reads TGTGCCAGCAGCCTCCCTGACGAGCAGTACTTC.

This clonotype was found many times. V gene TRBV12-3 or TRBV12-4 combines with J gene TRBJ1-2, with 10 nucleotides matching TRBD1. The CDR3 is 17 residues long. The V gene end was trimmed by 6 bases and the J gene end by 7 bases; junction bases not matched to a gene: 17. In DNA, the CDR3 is TGTGCCAGCAGCTCCATACTACCGGGACAGGGGAAGAGTGGCTACACCTTC. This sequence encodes CASSSILPGQGKSGYTF.

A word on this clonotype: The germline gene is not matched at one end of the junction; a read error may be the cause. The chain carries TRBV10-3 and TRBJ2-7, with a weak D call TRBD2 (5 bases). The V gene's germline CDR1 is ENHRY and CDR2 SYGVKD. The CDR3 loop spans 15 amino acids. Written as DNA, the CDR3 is TGTTCCATCAGTGCTGGAGGTACGAACTCCTACGAGCAGTACTTC. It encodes CSISAGGTNSYEQYF.

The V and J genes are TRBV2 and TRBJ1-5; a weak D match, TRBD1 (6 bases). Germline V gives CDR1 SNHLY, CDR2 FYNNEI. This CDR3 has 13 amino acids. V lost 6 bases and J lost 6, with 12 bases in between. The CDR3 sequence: CASRDRLRQPQHF. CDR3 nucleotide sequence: TGTGCCAGCAGAGACAGGCTCCGTCAGCCCCAGCATTTT.

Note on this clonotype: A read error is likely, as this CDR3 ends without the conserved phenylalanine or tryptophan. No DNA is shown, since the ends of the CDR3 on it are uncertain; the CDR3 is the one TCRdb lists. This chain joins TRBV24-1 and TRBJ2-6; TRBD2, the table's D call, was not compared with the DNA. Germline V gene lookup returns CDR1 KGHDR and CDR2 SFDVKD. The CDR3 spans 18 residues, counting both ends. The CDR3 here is CATSESAGLRSGANVLAH.

CDR3 sequence reads: CASSPELTGSYTFTF. CDR3 DNA sequence: TGTGCCAGCAGCCCCGAACTGACGGGAAGCTACACCTTCACTTTC. This chain joins TRBV7-9 and TRBJ2-6, with TRBD2 as a possible D gene (5 bases). The CDR3 is 15 residues long. V lost 5 bases and J 19 bases, leaving 27 bases between the germline ends. Germline CDR1 is SEHNR and CDR2 is FQNEAQ (reference sequence).

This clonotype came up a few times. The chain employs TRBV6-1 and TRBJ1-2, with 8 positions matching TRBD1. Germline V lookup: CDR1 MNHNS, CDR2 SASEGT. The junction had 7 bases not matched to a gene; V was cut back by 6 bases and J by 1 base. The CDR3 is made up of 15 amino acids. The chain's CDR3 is CASRPQGAVNYGYTF. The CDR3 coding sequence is TGTGCCAGCAGGCCTCAGGGGGCCGTTAACTATGGCTACACCTTC.

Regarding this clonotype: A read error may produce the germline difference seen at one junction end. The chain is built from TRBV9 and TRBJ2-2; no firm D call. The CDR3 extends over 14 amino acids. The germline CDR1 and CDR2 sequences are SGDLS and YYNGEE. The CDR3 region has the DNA TGTGCCAGCAGCTTGTCGGCTGGAACCGAGGAGCTGTTTTTT. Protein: CASSLSAGTEELFF.

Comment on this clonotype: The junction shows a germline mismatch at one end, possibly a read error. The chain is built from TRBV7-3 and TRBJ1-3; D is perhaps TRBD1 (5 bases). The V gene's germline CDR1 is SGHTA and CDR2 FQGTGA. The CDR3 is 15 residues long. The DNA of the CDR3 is TGTGCCAGCAGCGTAGAAGGGGTTAGAGCAAACGCCATATATTTT. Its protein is CASSVEGVRANAIYF.

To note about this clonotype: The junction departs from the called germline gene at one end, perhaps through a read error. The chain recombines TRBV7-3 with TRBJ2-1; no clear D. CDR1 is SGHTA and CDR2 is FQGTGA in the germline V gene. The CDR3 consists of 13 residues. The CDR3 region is CASSLDAYNEQFF. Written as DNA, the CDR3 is TGCGCCAGCAGCTTGGACGCGTACAATGAGCAGTTCTTC. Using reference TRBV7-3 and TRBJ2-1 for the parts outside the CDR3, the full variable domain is GAGVSQTPSNKVTEKGKYVELRCDPISGHTALYWYRQSLGQGPEFLIYFQGTGAADDSGLPNDRFFAVRPEGSVSTLKIQRTERGDSAVYLCASSLDAYNEQFFGPGTRLTVL.

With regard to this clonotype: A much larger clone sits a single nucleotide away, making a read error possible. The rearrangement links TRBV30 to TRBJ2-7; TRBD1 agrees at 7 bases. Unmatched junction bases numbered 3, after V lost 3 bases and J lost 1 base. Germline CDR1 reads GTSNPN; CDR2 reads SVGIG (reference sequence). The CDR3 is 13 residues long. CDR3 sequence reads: CAWSRGLSYEQYF. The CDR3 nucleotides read TGTGCCTGGAGCAGGGGGTTGTCCTACGAGCAGTACTTC.

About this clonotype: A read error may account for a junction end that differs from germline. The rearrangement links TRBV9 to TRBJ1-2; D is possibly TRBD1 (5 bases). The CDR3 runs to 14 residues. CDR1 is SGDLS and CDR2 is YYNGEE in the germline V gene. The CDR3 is CASKDGTYYGYTSF. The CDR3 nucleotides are TGTGCCAGCAAGGACGGGACGTACTATGGCTACACCTCCTTC.

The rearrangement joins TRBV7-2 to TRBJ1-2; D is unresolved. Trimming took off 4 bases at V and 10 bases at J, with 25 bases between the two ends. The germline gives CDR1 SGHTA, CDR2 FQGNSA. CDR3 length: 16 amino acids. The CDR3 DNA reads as TGTGCCAGCAGCTCCGACTCTAGTGTTAATGAGCAGTTCTACACCTTC. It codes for CASSSDSSVNEQFYTF.

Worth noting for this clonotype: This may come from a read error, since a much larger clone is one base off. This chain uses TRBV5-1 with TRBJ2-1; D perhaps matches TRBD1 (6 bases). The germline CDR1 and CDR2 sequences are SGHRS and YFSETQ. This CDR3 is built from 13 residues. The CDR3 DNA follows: TGCTCCAGCAGCTACGGACAGAACAATGAGCAGTTCTTC. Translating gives CSSSYGQNNEQFF.

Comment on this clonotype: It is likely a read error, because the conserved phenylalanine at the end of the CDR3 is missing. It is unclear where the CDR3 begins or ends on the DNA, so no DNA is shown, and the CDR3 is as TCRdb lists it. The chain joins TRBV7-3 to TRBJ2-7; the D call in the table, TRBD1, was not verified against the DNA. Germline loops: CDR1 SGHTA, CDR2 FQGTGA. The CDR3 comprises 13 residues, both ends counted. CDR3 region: CASSLGRNYEQHL.

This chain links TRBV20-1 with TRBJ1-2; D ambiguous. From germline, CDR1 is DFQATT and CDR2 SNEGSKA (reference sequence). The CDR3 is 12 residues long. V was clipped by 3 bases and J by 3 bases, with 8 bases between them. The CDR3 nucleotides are TGCAGTGCTAGGATGGACTACTATGGCTACACCTTC. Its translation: CSARMDYYGYTF.

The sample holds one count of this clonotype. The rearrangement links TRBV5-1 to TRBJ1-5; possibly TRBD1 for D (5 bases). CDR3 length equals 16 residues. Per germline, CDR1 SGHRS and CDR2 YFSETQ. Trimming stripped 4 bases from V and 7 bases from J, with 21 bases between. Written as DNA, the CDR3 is TGCGCCAGCAGCCGGACTAGCGGGGAGGGGACGCAGCCCCAGCATTTT. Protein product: CASSRTSGEGTQPQHF. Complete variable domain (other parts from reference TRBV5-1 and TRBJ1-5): KAGVTQTPRYLIKTRGQQVTLSCSPISGHRSVSWYQQTPGQGLQFLFEYFSETQRNKGNFPGRFSGRQFSNSRSEMNVSTLELGDSALYLCASSRTSGEGTQPQHFGDGTRLSIL.

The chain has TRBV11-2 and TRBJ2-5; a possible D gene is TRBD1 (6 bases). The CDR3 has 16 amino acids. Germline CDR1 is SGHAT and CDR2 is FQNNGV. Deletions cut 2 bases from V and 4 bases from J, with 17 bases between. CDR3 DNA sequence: TGTGCCAGCAGCTTAAATCCAGGGGACGTGGGAGAGACCCAGTACTTC. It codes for CASSLNPGDVGETQYF.

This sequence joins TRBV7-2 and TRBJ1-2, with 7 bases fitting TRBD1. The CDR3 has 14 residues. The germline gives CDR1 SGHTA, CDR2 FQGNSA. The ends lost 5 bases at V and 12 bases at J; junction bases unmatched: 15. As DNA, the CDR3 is TGTGCCAGCAGCACAAGGACAGGCACAGGTGCGCACACCTTC. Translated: CASSTRTGTGAHTF.

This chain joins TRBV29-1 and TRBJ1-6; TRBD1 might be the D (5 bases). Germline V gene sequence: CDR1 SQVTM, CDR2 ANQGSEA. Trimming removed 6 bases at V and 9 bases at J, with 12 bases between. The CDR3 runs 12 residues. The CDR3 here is CSVEDTTSPLHF. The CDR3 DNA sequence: TGCAGCGTAGAGGACACGACTTCACCCCTCCACTTT.